This T cell receptor (beta chain) came from a study of T cell clonality in common variable immunodeficiency. Germline V lookup: CDR1 SGHVS, CDR2 FQNEAQ. V was pared by 4 bases and J by 6 bases, with 9 bases of the junction left unmatched. This CDR3 region has 14 residues. Findings of the study overall: CVID subjects showed higher TCRbeta clonality than healthy controls. In common variable immunodeficiency, TCR beta chains reportedly carried fewer deletions and N-nucleotide insertions. CVID subjects shared fewer TCRbeta clones than healthy controls did.

Assay: immunoSEQ multiplex PCR; the TCRdb copy retains only in-frame clones and omits some. In total the sample includes fewer than 30,000 clones, none of them seen once. Replacement immunoglobulin had been given to every CVID subject for at least one year. Points on this clone: Its cognate antigen is unknown. Read coverage stops 3 residues before the CDR3 terminus; the germline J gene supplies the remainder.

The rearrangement links TRBV7-8 to TRBJ2-7; 7 positions match TRBD1. The clonotype was recovered from a human donor with common variable immunodeficiency. Material for sequencing was peripheral blood mononuclear cells. CDR3 bases read: TGTGCCAGCAGCTCGTCGGGACCAGGGGGCGAG. It encodes CASSSSGPGGE. In full, the CDR3 reads CASSSSGPGGEQYF.